A single TCR beta chain is shown here with its context. No antigen is known for it. The data stem from a study of early T cells in non-severe SARS-CoV-2 infection. Findings and caveats of the study: A preference for anti-spike CD8 responses marked VDJdb matching, which missed private and CD4 specificities.

TCRdb re-called the 5' RACE reads through MiXCR, storing one row per CDR3 protein. In the table there are about 22,000 distinct CDR3 sequences, over 4% of which are singletons. Germline CDR1 and CDR2: SGHRS and YFSETQ. Trimming removed 5 bases at V and 10 bases at J, with 19 bases between. CDR3 length: 13 residues. This receptor was taken from an adult who was a healthcare worker with PCR-confirmed SARS-CoV-2 infection or an uninfected control (not recorded which). Sequenced: whole blood. The chain is built from TRBV5-1 and TRBJ2-7; no firm D call. The CDR3 bases are TGCGCCAGCAGTACACCCGAATTCGGCAGCCAGTACTTC. Protein product: CASSTPEFGSQYF.